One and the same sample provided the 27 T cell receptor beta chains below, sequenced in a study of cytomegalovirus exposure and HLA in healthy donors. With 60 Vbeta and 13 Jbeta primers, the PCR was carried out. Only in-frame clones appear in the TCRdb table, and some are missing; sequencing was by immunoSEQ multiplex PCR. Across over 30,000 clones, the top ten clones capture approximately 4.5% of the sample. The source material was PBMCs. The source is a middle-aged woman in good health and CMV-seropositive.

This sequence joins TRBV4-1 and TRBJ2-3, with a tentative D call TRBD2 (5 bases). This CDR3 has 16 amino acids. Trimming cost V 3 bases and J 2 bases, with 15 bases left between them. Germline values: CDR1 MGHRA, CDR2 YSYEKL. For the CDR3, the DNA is TGCGCCAGCAGCCACCCTGGCGGACTCACCACAGATACGCAGTATTTT. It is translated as CASSHPGGLTTDTQYF.

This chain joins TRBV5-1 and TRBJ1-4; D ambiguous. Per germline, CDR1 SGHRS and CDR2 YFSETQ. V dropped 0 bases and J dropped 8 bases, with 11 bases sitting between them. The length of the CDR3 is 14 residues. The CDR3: CASSLEVKEEKLFF. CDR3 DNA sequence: TGCGCCAGCAGCTTGGAGGTAAAGGAGGAAAAACTGTTTTTT.

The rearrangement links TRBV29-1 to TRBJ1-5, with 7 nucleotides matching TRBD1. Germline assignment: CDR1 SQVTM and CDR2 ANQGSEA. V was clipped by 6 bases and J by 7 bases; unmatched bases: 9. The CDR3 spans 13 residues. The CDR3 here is CSVEPGGGQPQHF. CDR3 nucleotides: TGCAGCGTGGAACCAGGGGGTGGGCAGCCCCAGCATTTT.

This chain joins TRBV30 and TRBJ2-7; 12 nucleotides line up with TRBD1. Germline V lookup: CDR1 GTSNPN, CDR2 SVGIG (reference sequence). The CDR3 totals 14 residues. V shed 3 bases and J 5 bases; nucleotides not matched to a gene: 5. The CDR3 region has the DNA TGTGCCTGGAGCACGGGACAGGGGGCTCACGAGCAGTACTTC. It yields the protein CAWSTGQGAHEQYF.

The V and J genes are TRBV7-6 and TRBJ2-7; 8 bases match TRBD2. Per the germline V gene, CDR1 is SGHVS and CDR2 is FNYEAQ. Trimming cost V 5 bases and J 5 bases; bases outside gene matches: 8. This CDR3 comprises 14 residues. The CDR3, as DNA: TGTGCCAGCAGCCAGGGACTAGAGACCCACGAGCAGTACTTC. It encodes CASSQGLETHEQYF.

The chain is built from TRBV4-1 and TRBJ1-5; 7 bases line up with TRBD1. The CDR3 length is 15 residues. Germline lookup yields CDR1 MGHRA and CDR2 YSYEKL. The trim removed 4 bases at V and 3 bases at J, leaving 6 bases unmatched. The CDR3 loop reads CASSPGQAPNQPQHF. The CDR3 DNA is TGCGCCAGCAGCCCCGGACAGGCCCCCAATCAGCCCCAGCATTTT.

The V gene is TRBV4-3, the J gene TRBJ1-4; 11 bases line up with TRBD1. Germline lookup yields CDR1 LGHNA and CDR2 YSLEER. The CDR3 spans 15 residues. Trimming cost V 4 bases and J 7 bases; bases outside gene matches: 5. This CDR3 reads CASSRTGGAGEKLFF. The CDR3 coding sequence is TGCGCCAGCAGCCGGACAGGGGGCGCGGGTGAAAAACTGTTTTTT.

The CDR3 protein is CASSELTGIPGELFF. The CDR3 DNA follows: TGTGCCAGCAGTGAACTTACAGGGATCCCCGGGGAGCTGTTTTTT. This chain joins TRBV6-1 and TRBJ2-2, with a possible D match to TRBD1 (6 bases). V was trimmed by 2 bases and J by 6 bases, leaving 13 bases between them. From germline, CDR1 is MNHNS and CDR2 SASEGT. The CDR3 runs to 15 residues.

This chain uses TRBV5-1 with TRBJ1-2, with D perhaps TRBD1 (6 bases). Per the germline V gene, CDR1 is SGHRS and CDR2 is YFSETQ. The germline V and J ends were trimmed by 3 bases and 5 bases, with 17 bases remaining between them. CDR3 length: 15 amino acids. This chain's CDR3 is CASSWSTGSFYGYTF. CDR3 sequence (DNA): TGCGCCAGCAGCTGGTCTACAGGGTCCTTTTATGGCTACACCTTC.

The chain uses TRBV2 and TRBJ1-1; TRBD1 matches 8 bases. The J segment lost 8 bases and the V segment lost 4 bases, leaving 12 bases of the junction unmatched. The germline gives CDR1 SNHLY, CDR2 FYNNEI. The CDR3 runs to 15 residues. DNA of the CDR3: TGTGCCAGCAGTGTATCCAGGACAGGGCCGAAGGAAGCTTTCTTT. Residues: CASSVSRTGPKEAFF. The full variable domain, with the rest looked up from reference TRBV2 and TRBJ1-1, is EPEVTQTPSHQVTQMGQEVILRCVPISNHLYFYWYRQILGQKVEFLVSFYNNEISEKSEIFDDQFSVERPDGSNFTLKIRSTKLEDSAMYFCASSVSRTGPKEAFFGQGTRLTVV.

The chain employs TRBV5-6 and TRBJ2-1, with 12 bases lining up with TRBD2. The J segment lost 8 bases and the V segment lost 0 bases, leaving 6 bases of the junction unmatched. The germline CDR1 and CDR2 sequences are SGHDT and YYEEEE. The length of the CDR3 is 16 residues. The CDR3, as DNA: TGTGCCAGCAGCTTGGCTAGCGGGAGGGCCGGGGATGAGCAGTTCTTC. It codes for CASSLASGRAGDEQFF.

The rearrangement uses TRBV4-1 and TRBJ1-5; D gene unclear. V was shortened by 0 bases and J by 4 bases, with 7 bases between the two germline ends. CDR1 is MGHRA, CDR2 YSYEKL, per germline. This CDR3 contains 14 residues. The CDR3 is CASSQDPGNQPQHF. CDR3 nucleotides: TGCGCCAGCAGCCAAGACCCGGGTAATCAGCCCCAGCATTTT.

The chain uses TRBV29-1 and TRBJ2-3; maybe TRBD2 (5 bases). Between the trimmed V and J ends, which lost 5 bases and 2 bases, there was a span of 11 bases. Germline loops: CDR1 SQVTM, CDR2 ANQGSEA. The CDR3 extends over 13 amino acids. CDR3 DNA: TGCAGCGTTTTGAGGGAAAACACAGATACGCAGTATTTT. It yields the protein CSVLRENTDTQYF.

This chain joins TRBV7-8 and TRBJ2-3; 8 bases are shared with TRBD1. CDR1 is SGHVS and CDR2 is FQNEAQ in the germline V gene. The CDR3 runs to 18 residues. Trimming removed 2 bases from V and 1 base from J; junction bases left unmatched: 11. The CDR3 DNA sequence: TGTGCCAGCAGCTTAACTCCGACAGGGGTTGAGGGCACAGATACGCAGTATTTT. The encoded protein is CASSLTPTGVEGTDTQYF.

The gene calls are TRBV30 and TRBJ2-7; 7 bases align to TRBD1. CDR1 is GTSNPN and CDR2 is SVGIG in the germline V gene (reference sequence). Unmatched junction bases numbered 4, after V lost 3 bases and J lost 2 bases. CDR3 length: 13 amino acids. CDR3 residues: CAWSRDSTYEQYF. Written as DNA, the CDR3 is TGTGCCTGGAGCCGGGACAGCACCTACGAGCAGTACTTC. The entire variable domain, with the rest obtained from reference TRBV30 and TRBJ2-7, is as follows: SQTIHQWPATLVQPVGSPLSLECTVEGTSNPNLYWYRQAAGRGLQLLFYSVGIGQISSEVPQNLSASRPQDRQFILSSKKLLLSDSGFYLCAWSRDSTYEQYFGPGTRLTVT.

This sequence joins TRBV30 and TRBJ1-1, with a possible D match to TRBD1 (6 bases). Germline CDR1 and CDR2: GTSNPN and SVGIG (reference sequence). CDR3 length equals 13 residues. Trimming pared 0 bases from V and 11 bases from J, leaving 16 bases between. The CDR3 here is CAWSVGDTQKAFF. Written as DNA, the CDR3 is TGTGCCTGGAGTGTCGGGGACACCCAAAAGGCTTTCTTT.

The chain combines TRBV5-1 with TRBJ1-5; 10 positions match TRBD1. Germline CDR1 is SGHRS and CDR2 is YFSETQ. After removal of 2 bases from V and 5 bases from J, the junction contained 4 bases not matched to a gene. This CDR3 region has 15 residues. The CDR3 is CASSLSGTGDQPQHF. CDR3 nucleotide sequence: TGCGCCAGCAGCTTATCCGGGACAGGGGATCAGCCCCAGCATTTT.

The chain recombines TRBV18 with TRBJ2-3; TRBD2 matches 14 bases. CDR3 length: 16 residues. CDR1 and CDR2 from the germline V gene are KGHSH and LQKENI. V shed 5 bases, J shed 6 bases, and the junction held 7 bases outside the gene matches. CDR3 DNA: TGTGCCAGCTCATCTCCGGGACTAGCGGGAGTGGATACGCAGTATTTT. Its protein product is CASSSPGLAGVDTQYF.

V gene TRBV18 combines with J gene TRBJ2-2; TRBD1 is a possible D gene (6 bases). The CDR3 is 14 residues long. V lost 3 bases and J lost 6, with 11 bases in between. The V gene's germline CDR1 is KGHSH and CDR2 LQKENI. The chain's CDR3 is CASSPGHGAGELFF. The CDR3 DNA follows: TGTGCCAGCTCACCGGGACATGGGGCCGGGGAGCTGTTTTTT.

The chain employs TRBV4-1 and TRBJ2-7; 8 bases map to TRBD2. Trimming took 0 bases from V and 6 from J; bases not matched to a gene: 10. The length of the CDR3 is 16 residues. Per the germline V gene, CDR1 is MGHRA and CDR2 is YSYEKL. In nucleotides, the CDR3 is TGCGCCAGCAGCCAAGATCCCCCAGCGGGAGTCCGCGAGCAGTACTTC. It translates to CASSQDPPAGVREQYF.

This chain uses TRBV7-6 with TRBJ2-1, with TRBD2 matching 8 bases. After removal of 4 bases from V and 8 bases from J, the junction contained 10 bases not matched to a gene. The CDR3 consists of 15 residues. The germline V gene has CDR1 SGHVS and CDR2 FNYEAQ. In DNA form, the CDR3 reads TGTGCCAGCAGCTCGAAGATAAGCGGGAGAGATGAGCAGTTCTTC. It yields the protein CASSSKISGRDEQFF.

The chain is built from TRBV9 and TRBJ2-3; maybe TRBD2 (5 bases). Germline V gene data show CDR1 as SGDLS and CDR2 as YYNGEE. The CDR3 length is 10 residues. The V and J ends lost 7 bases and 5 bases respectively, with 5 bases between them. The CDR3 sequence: CASEGDTQYF. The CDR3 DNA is TGTGCCAGCGAGGGAGATACGCAGTATTTT.

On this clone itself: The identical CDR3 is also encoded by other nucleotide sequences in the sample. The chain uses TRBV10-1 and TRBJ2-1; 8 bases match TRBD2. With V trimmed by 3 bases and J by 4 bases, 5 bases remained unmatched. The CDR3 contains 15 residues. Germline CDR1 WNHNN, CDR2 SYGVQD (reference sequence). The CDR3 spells CASSDGSSGYNEQFF. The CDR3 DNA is TGCGCCAGCAGTGACGGTTCTAGCGGGTACAATGAGCAGTTCTTC.

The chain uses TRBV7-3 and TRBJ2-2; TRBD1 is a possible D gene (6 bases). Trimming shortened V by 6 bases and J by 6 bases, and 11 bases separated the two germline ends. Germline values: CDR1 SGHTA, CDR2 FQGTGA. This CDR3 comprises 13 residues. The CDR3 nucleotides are TGTGCCAGCAGGCTAGGGGGTTCCGGGGAGCTGTTTTTT. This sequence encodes CASRLGGSGELFF.

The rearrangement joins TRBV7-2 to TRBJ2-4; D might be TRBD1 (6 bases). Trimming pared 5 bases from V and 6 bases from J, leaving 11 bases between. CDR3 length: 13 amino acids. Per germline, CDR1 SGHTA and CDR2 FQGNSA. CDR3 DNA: TGTGCCAGCAGCCGAGTACAGGGAAACATTCAGTACTTC. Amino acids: CASSRVQGNIQYF.

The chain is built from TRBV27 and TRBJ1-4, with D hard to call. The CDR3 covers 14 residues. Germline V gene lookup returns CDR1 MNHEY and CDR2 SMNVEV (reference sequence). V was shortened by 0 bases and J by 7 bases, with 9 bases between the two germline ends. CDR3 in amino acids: CASSLSGVSEKLFF. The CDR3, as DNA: TGTGCCAGCAGTTTATCGGGCGTCTCTGAAAAACTGTTTTTT.

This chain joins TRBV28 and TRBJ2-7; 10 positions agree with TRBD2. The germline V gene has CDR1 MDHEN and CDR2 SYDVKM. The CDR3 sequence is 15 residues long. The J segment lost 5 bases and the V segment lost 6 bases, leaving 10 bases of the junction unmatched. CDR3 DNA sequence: TGTGCCAGCAGCCCCCCCCTAGCGGGAGAACACGAGCAGTACTTC. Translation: CASSPPLAGEHEQYF.